This T cell receptor beta chain was identified in a study of T cell changes during pregnancy in multiple sclerosis. Clones were sequenced by immunoSEQ multiplex PCR, and TCRdb holds only the in-frame ones, with some missing. The table has some 31,000 clones, about nine tenths seen once. The receptor was isolated from a female donor with multiple sclerosis, enrolled in a pregnancy study. Sequencing was performed on CD8+ T cells from peripheral blood mononuclear cells, taken in the second trimester of pregnancy.

The DNA of the CDR3 is TGTGCCACCAGCGCCCGGAGGGGGACAGGAGGTCCGGATGGCTACACCTTC. The encoded protein is CATSARRGTGGPDGYTF. This chain links TRBV15 with TRBJ1-2; TRBD1 matches 8 bases. Germline trimming cut 5 bases from V and 6 bases from J; bases unmatched to any gene: 17. The germline gives CDR1 LNHNV, CDR2 YYDKDF (reference sequence). This CDR3 region has 17 residues.